The rows below give T cell receptor beta chains drawn from one sample of a study of blood T cells in healthy people across ages. TCRdb reprocessed the 5' RACE reads via MiXCR and lists one record per CDR3 protein. The sample lists 730,000 or so distinct CDR3 sequences; roughly 44% were seen once. The sample comprised blood. All receptors come from a woman aged 55-69 years in good health. Both conserved end residues are part of each CDR3. The D gene is left open where the match is weak. Clone sizes are given selectively: once, few, many, or a class where the clone is expanded.

few	TRBJ1-1	NA	TRBV15	CATSRGDGGWNTEAFF	TGTGCCACCAGCAGAGGGGACGGTGGCTGGAACACTGAAGCTTTCTTT
few	TRBJ2-2	TRBD1	TRBV5-1	CASSWATGGTAGELFF	TGCGCCAGCAGCTGGGCGACAGGGGGCACGGCCGGGGAGCTGTTTTTT
NA	TRBJ2-3	TRBD2	TRBV7-2	CASSLGPGLAGQDTQYF	TGTGCCAGCAGCTTAGGTCCGGGACTAGCGGGACAAGATACGCAGTATTTT
few	TRBJ1-4	NA	TRBV3-1	CASSQALNLLEKLFF	TGTGCCAGCAGCCAAGCGCTAAACTTACTTGAAAAACTGTTTTTT
few	TRBJ2-5	TRBD1	TRBV9	CASSVAWDRGTQYF	TGTGCCAGCAGCGTAGCGTGGGACAGAGGGACCCAGTACTTC
NA	TRBJ1-6	TRBD1	TRBV29-1	CSVAHYTRDRGAYNSPLHF	TGCAGCGTTGCACACTACACCCGGGACAGGGGCGCCTATAATTCACCCCTCCACTTT
NA	TRBJ2-7	NA	TRBV20-1	CSANGQISYEQYF	TGCAGTGCTAACGGACAAATATCCTACGAGCAGTACTTC
NA	TRBJ2-1	NA	TRBV27	CASSPLLGGTQFF	TGTGCCAGCAGTCCACTACTAGGGGGTACCCAGTTCTTC
NA	TRBJ1-6	NA	TRBV7-2	CASSHNSPLHF	TGTGCCAGCAGCCATAATTCACCCCTCCACTTT
NA	TRBJ1-2	TRBD1	TRBV2	CASSEKQGVIHGYTF	TGTGCCAGCAGTGAAAAACAGGGGGTTATCCATGGCTACACCTTC
NA	TRBJ1-2	NA	TRBV29-1	CSVYFGGRYTF	TGCAGCGTTTATTTTGGGGGGCGGTACACCTTC
NA	TRBJ2-5	NA	TRBV20-1	CSAEIFVGGHQETQYF	TGCAGTGCCGAGATCTTCGTGGGGGGCCACCAGGAGACCCAGTACTTC
many	TRBJ2-5	NA	TRBV11-3	CASSFGGAGETQYF	TGTGCCAGCAGCTTCGGGGGCGCCGGGGAGACCCAGTACTTC
NA	TRBJ1-2	TRBD1	TRBV29-1	CSVGGQGCGYTF	TGCAGCGTTGGCGGACAGGGGTGTGGCTACACCTTC
few	TRBJ2-1	TRBD2	TRBV20-1	CSASQRGAYNEQFF	TGCAGTGCTAGTCAGCGGGGGGCCTACAATGAGCAGTTCTTC
many	TRBJ2-5	NA	TRBV29-1	CSSKAGKTQYF	TGCAGCTCAAAGGCCGGGAAGACCCAGTACTTC
NA	TRBJ1-1	NA	TRBV24-1	CATSDLRGNTEAFF	TGTGCCACCAGTGATTTGAGAGGGAACACTGAAGCTTTCTTT
NA	TRBJ2-7	NA	TRBV28	CASSLGPSSCEQYF	TGTGCCAGCAGTTTGGGACCGAGCTCCTGCGAGCAGTACTTC
few	TRBJ2-5	TRBD1	TRBV14	CASSQPTGTGWYETQYF	TGTGCCAGCAGCCAACCAACCGGGACAGGGTGGTACGAGACCCAGTACTTC
NA	TRBJ2-1	TRBD2	TRBV18	CASSPPSSGGTYNEQFF	TGTGCCAGCTCACCACCTTCTAGCGGGGGAACCTACAATGAGCAGTTCTTC
many	TRBJ2-5	NA	TRBV20-1	CSAGEVKVQETQYF	TGCAGTGCTGGAGAAGTGAAGGTCCAAGAGACCCAGTACTTC
many	TRBJ1-6	NA	TRBV10-3	CAISPGTRNSPLHF	TGTGCCATCAGTCCCGGGACACGTAATTCACCCCTCCACTTT
many	TRBJ2-4	TRBD1	TRBV7-2	CASSLVGTVAKNIQYF	TGTGCCAGCAGCTTAGTGGGGACAGTAGCCAAAAACATTCAGTACTTC
few	TRBJ2-5	NA	TRBV6-2/TRBV6-3	CASSYSGNNQETQYF	TGTGCCAGCAGTTACTCGGGGAACAACCAAGAGACCCAGTACTTC